This entry concerns a single T cell receptor beta chain. What antigen it recognizes has not been identified. No base quality information exists; no much larger clone differs at one position. The donors were a few dozen Caucasian individuals from Russia, aged about 6 to 95 years, who were systemically healthy. Approximately 9 milliliters of peripheral blood were collected from each donor into EDTA-treated Vacutainer tubes. Ficoll-Paque density-gradient centrifugation was used to isolate PBMCs, with at least 6.5 million per sample. Total RNA, at least 6 micrograms per sample, was extracted from PBMCs with Trizol reagent. For every donor, an aliquot of PBMCs went through flow cytometry to measure the percentages of naive CD45RAhigh/CD27high T cells. Receptor libraries were prepared by 5' RACE. The sample was run on an Illumina HiSeq 2500. The second PCR ran for about 6 to 11 cycles and used a J-beta primer mix along with a sample-barcoded 5' primer. A unique molecular identifier was introduced onto each TCR beta cDNA molecule by a template-switch 5' adaptor carrying 12 random nucleotides. At least 3 million CDR3-containing paired-end reads were obtained from each sample. First-strand cDNA synthesis was performed from all RNA using the Mint cDNA synthesis kit, with priming by a TRBC-specific oligonucleotide. Following uracil-DNA glycosylase treatment, a first 18-cycle PCR with universal primers M1SS and BC2_uni_R was performed on all cDNA. From the authors' description of their analysis: For normalization, 1 million high-quality reads were randomly selected from each sample, with every read carrying a distinct molecular identifier. Instead of being binned into consensus sequences, reads that shared molecular identifiers were thrown out. MiTCR, set to a Q25 quality threshold and the strictest error-elimination algorithm, was used for CDR3 identification, clonotype clustering and error correction. A nonparametric unseen species model using Euler transformation provided a lower-bound estimate of total TCR beta diversity. TCRdb trimmed the raw reads at Q25, called clones with MiXCR and kept productive beta chains. Every distinct CDR3 protein forms one entry, paired with its most common genes and DNA. TCRdb's processing, not the study's, gives the V and J calls here. The sample yields 700,000 to 900,000 distinct CDR3 sequences; around 25% were counted once. In total, the top ten clones hold 3% of the sample.

The data stem from a study of blood T cells in healthy people across ages (dated by TCRdb to 2015 to 2017). With regard to the full study: In model experiments, roughly one uniquely barcoded TCR beta cDNA molecule per two T cells was captured by template switching. Age-related changes in TCR beta repertoire diversity were measured in the study by deep sequencing normalized with unique cDNA molecular identifiers. Four age groups were formed from the donors: young (average 16 years), middle-aged (just under 40), aged (over 55) and long-lived (approximately 80). Using the same blood draw, the study looked at two additional independent replicas of 1 million unique cDNA reads for two donors, one aged 18 to 29 and the other aged 80 or older. Paper-wide results and their limitations: Compared with the aged group, more naive CD4+ T cells, fewer expanded clones and increased TCR diversity were shown by the long-lived group, suggesting age selection. Observed TCR beta diversity per million T cells fell roughly linearly with age, and a significant reduction was already apparent by age around 39. Because donor CMV infection status was unknown, age-related changes in expanded clonotypes were potentially confounded. Bulk unsorted PBMC profiling prevented conclusive comparison of naive and antigen-experienced compartments. Estimates of total diversity based on one million sequenced T cells were regarded as lower bounds and as underestimates. A strong correlation was found between observed TCR beta diversity and the percentage of naive T cells measured by flow cytometry.

This sample was shared with a second study, whose subject was T cells of mothers and their children. As the second paper documents: Nine systemically healthy Caucasian individuals served as donors, namely three mothers together with their six children. cDNA synthesis used all of the extracted RNA, with approximately 1.4 ug of RNA in each 15 ul reaction. Sample barcodes and 2-4 random nucleotides were added via the M1S primer in the second PCR. Each mother yielded over 9.5 million TCR beta CDR3 reads and each child roughly 3.1 million reads. In both related and unrelated pairs, thymic selection shapes the output of TCR recombination in a similar way, with inherited differences having only a minor effect. Normalized repertoire overlap was always found to be slightly, but never significantly, higher in related mother-child pairs than in unrelated mother-child pairs. With a sensitivity of approximately 100 clones per million clonotypes, no persistent microchimeric T cell clones were detected. To look for features that set related mother-child pairs apart from unrelated individuals, the researchers ran deep NGS to compare the TCR beta repertoires of mothers and children. The mean age was around 40 +/- 4 years for the mothers and approximately 11 +/- 4 years for the children. After adapter ligation with NEBNext reagents, the libraries were sequenced on Illumina HiSeq 2000 with 100+100 nt paired-end reads. To avoid cross-contamination, the mother libraries and the child libraries were prepared a month apart and sequenced in separate runs. Each donor had between about 450,000 and 2,200,000 distinct TCR beta clonotypes identified. Naive TCR beta clonotypes were estimated from low-frequency clonotypes matched to each donor's FACS-determined naive share, without sorting.

Sequenced sample: blood. The sequence came from a boy under 18 in good health.

The CDR3 protein: CASSRRQGGQYYNEQFF. The nucleotides read TGTGCCAGCAGCCGAAGGCAGGGGGGCCAATACTACAATGAGCAGTTCTTC. The chain couples TRBV12-3 or TRBV12-4 to TRBJ2-1; 7 matching bases give a weak D call of TRBD1. There are 17 amino acids in the CDR3, from cysteine to phenylalanine inclusive. Of the read, only the CDR3 DNA is kept; its 51 bases are in frame from base 1. V is reduced by 6 bases and J by 3 bases, leaving a spacing of 21 bases between them.